Given below is one T cell receptor (beta chain) in context. This sample is part of a study of blood T cell repertoires in COVID-19. The wider study: Samples representing acute and convalescent COVID-19 were sourced from the United States, Italy and Spain. Nucleic acid was either cDNA or gDNA, and it came from T cells, B-cell-depleted T cells, or PBMCs.

This CDR3 is 16 amino acids long. V was trimmed by 2 bases and J by 4 bases, leaving 18 bases between them. From germline, CDR1 is SGHTS and CDR2 YDEGEE. Per the study methods: Nucleated cell counts were estimated from reference gene primer amplification. Sequencing used immunoSEQ multiplex PCR; TCRdb keeps in-frame clones, though not all of them. Clone size and the V and J calls come from that table; the DNA yielded D and trimming. The table includes about 56,000 clones, 85% to 90% detected once. The sample taken for sequencing was peripheral blood. This chain links TRBV5-8 with TRBJ1-2; D is undetermined. The clonotype comes from a woman aged 55-69 years with COVID-19, enrolled during active disease. The CDR3 here is CASSFLTTRLLYGYTF. The CDR3 DNA follows: TGTGCCAGCAGCTTTTTAACAACCAGGTTACTCTATGGCTACACCTTC.